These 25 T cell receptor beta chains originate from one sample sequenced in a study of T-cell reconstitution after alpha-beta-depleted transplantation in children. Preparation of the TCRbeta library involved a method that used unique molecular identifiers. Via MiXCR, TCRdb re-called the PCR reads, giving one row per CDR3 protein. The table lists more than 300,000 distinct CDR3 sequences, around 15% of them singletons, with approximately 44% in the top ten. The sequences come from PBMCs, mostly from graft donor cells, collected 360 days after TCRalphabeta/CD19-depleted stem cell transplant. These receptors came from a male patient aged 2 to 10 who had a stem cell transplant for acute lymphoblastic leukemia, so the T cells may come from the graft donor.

CDR3 in DNA: TGTGCCAGCAGCGGAGGGACAGGGGAGGGGAAACTGTTTTTT. Protein product: CASSGGTGEGKLFF. The rearrangement joins TRBV9 to TRBJ1-4; 10 bases match TRBD1. Germline loops: CDR1 SGDLS, CDR2 YYNGEE. Trimming at V came to 3 bases and at J to 11 bases, leaving 7 bases not matched to a gene. The CDR3 has 14 amino acids.

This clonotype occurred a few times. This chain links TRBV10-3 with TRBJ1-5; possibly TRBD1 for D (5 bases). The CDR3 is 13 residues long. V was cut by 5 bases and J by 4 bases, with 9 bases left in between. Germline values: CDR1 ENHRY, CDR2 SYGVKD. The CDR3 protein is CAISQGVNQPQHF. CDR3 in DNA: TGTGCCATCAGTCAGGGTGTTAATCAGCCCCAGCATTTT.

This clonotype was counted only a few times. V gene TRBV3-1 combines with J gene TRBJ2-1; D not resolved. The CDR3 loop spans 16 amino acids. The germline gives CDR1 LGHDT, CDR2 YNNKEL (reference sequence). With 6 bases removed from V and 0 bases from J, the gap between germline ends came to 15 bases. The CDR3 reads CASSHGWASSYNEQFF. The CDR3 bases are TGTGCCAGCAGTCATGGTTGGGCGAGCTCCTACAATGAGCAGTTCTTC.

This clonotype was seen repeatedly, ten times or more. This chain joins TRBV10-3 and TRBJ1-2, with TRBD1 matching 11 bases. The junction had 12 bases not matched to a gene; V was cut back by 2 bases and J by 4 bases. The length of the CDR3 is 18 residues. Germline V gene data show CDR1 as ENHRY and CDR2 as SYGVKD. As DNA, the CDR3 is TGTGCCATCAGTGAGGGTGGACAGGGGGCGTTCCAAATCTATGGCTACACCTTC. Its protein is CAISEGGQGAFQIYGYTF.

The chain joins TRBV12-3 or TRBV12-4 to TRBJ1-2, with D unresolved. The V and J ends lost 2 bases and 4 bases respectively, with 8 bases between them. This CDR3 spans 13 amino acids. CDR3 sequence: CASSLSAIYGYTF. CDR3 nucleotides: TGTGCCAGCAGTTTAAGCGCCATCTATGGCTACACCTTC.

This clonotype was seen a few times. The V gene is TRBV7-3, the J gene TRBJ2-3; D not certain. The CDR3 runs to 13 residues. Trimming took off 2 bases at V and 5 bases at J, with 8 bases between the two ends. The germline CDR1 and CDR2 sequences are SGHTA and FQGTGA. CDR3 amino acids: CASSLFEGDTQYF. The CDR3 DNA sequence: TGTGCCAGCAGCTTATTTGAAGGAGATACGCAGTATTTT.

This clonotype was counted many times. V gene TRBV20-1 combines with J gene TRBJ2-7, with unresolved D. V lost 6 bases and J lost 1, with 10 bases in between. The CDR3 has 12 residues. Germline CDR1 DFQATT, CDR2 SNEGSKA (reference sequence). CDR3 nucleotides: TGCAGTGCCCTCATTGGGTCCTACGAGCAGTACTTC. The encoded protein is CSALIGSYEQYF.

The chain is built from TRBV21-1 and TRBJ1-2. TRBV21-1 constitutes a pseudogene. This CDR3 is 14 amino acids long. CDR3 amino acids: CASSKGVTNYGYTF. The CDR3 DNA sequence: TGTGCCAGCAGCAAAGGTGTTACTAACTATGGCTACACCTTC.

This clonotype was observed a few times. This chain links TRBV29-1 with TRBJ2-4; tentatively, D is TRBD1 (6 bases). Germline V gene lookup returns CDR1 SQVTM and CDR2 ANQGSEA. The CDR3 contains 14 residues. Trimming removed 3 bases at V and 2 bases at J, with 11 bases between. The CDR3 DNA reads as TGCAGCGTTGATGCAGGGGCAACCAAAAACATTCAGTACTTC. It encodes CSVDAGATKNIQYF.

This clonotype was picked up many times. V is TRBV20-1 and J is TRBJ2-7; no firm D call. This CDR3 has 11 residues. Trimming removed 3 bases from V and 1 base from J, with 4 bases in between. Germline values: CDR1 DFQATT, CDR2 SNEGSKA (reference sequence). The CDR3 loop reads CSASRSYEQYF. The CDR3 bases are TGCAGTGCTAGTCGTTCCTACGAGCAGTACTTC.

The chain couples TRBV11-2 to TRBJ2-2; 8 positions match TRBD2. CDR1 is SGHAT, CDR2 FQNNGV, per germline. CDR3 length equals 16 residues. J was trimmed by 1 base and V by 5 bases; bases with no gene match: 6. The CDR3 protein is CASSTGLAENTGELFF. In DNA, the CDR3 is TGTGCCAGCAGCACCGGACTAGCAGAGAACACCGGGGAGCTGTTTTTT.

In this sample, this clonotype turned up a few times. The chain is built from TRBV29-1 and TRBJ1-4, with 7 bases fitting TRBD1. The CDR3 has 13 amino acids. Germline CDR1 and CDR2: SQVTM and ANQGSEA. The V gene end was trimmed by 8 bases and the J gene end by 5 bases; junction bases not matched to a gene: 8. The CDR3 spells CSTRQGPNEKLFF. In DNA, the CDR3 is TGCAGCACCCGACAGGGTCCCAATGAAAAACTGTTTTTT.

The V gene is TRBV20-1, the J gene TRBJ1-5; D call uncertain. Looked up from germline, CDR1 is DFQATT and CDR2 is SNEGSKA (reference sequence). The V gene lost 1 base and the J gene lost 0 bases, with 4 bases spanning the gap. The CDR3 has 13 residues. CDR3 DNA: TGCAGTGCTAGAGTTCATAGCAATCAGCCCCAGCATTTT. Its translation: CSARVHSNQPQHF.

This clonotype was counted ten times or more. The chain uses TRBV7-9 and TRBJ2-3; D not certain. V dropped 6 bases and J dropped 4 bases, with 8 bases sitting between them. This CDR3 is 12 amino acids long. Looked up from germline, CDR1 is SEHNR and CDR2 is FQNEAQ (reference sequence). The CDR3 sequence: CASSQTADTQYF. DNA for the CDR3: TGTGCCAGCAGTCAAACGGCAGATACGCAGTATTTT.

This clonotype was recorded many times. CDR3 loop: CSARDLGGTQYF. Written as DNA, the CDR3 is TGCAGTGCTAGAGATCTGGGAGGGACCCAGTACTTC. This chain uses TRBV20-1 with TRBJ2-5, with D perhaps TRBD2 (6 bases). V lost 0 bases to trimming and J lost 7 bases, with 9 bases between them. Germline loops: CDR1 DFQATT, CDR2 SNEGSKA (reference sequence). The CDR3 is 12 residues long.

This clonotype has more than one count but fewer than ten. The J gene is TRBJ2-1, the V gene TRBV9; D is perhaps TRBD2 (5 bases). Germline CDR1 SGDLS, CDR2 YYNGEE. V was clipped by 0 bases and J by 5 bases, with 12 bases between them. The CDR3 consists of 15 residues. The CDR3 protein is CASSVEASGDNEQFF. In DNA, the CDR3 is TGTGCCAGCAGCGTAGAAGCTTCCGGGGACAATGAGCAGTTCTTC.

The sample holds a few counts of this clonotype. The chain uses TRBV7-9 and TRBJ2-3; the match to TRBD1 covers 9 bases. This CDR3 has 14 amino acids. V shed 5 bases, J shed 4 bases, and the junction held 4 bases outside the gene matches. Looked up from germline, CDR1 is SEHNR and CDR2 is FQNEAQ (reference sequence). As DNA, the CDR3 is TGTGCCAGCAGCCATCGACAGGGGGCAGATACGCAGTATTTT. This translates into CASSHRQGADTQYF.

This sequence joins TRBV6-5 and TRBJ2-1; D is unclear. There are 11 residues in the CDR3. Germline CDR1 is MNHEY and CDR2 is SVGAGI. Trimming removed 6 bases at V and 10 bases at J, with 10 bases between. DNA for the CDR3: TGTGCCAGCAGAAGGGTGGACGAGCAGTTCTTC. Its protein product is CASRRVDEQFF.

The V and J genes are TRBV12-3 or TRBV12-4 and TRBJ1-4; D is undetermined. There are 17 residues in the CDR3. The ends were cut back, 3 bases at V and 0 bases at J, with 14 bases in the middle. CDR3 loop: CASSFEYGPATNEKLFF. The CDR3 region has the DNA TGTGCCAGCAGTTTTGAGTATGGGCCTGCAACTAATGAAAAACTGTTTTTT.

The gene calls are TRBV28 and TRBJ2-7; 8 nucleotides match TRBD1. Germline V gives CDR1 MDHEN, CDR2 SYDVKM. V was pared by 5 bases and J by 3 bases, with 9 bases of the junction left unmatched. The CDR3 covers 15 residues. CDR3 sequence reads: CASSRRGLRNYEQYF. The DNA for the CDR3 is TGTGCCAGCAGTCGCAGGGGGCTCAGGAACTACGAGCAGTACTTC.

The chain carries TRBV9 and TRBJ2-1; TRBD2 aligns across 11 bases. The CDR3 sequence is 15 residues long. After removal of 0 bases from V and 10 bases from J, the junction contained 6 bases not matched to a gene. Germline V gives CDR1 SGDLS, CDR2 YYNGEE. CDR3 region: CASSVEGSGRGEQFF. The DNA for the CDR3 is TGTGCCAGCAGCGTAGAGGGTAGCGGGAGGGGAGAGCAGTTCTTC.

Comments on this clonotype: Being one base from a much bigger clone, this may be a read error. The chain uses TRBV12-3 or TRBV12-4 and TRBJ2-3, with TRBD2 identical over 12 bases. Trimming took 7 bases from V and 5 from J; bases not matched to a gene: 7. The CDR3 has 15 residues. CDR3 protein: CASTALAGGLDTQYF. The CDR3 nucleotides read TGTGCCAGCACCGCACTAGCGGGAGGTTTAGATACGCAGTATTTT.

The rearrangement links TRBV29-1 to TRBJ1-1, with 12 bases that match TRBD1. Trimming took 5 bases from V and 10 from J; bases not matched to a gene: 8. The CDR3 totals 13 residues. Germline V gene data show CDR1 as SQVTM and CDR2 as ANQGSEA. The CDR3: CSVRDRGPSGAFF. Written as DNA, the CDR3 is TGCAGCGTTAGGGACAGGGGGCCGAGCGGAGCTTTCTTT.

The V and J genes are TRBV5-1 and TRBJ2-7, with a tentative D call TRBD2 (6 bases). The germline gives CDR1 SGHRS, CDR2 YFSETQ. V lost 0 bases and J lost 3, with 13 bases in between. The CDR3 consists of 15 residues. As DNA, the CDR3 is TGCGCCAGCAGCTTGGGGCTAGCGTCCTTCTACGAGCAGTACTTC. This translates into CASSLGLASFYEQYF. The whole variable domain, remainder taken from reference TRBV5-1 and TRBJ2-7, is KAGVTQTPRYLIKTRGQQVTLSCSPISGHRSVSWYQQTPGQGLQFLFEYFSETQRNKGNFPGRFSGRQFSNSRSEMNVSTLELGDSALYLCASSLGLASFYEQYFGPGTRLTVT.

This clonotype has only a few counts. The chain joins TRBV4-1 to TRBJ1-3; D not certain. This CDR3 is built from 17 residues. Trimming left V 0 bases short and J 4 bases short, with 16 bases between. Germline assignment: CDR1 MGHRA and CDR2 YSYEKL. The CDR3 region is CASSQDRSGAWGNTIYF. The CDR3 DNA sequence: TGCGCCAGCAGCCAAGATCGATCCGGAGCTTGGGGAAACACCATATATTTT.